One and the same sample provided the 4 T cell receptor beta chains below, sequenced in a study of identifying expanded T cells in peripheral blood. Using immunoSEQ multiplex PCR, the repertoire was profiled, and TCRdb retains in-frame clones only, with some absent. Of about 100,000 clones in the sample, 70% to 90% were seen once. Material: blood. These TCRs come from a person aged 18 to 75 in good health.

As DNA, the CDR3 is TGCAGTTCGCTAGCGAGGGATACGCAGTATTTT. Translation: CSSLARDTQYF. This sequence joins TRBV20-1 and TRBJ2-3; a possible D gene is TRBD2 (6 bases). Trimming took 8 bases from V and 6 from J, leaving 12 bases between them. Germline V lookup: CDR1 DFQATT, CDR2 SNEGSKA (reference sequence). The CDR3 extends over 11 amino acids.

This chain joins TRBV6-6 and TRBJ1-4, with D possibly matching TRBD1 (5 bases). The CDR3 loop spans 13 amino acids. V was clipped by 6 bases and J by 6 bases, with 11 bases between them. Germline assignment: CDR1 MNHNY and CDR2 SVGAGI (reference sequence). The CDR3 DNA follows: TGTGCCAGCAGGGTAGACAGCTATGAAAAACTGTTTTTT. Its protein is CASRVDSYEKLFF.

In DNA, the CDR3 is TGTGCCAGCAGTGATACAGAGGGGTGGACAGATACGCAGTATTTT. Amino acids: CASSDTEGWTDTQYF. The V call is TRBV6-1, the J call TRBJ2-3; perhaps D is TRBD1 or TRBD2 (5 bases each). Trimming removed 3 bases from V and 3 bases from J, with 13 bases in between. CDR3 size: 15 residues. Germline lookup yields CDR1 MNHNS and CDR2 SASEGT.

The chain joins TRBV4-3 to TRBJ2-3, with D maybe TRBD1 (5 bases). Germline lookup yields CDR1 LGHNA and CDR2 YSLEER. The CDR3 loop spans 16 amino acids. The V and J ends lost 4 bases and 0 bases respectively, with 14 bases between them. The CDR3: CASSLRAWGSTDTQYF. CDR3 coding DNA: TGCGCCAGCAGCCTCAGGGCCTGGGGTAGCACAGATACGCAGTATTTT.